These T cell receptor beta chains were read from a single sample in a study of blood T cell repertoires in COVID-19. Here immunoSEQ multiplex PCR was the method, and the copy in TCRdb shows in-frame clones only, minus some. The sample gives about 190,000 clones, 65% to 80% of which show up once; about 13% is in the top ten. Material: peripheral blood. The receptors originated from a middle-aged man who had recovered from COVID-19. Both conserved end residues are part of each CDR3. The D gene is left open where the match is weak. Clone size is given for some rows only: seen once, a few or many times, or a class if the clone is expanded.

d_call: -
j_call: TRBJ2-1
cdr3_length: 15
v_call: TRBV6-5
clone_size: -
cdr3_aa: CACNLSGPPAGEQFF
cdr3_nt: TGTGCCTGCAACCTTAGCGGCCCTCCCGCGGGTGAGCAGTTCTTC

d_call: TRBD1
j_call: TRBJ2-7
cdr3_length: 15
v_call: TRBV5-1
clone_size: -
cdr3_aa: CASSLADREIHEQYF
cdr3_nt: TGCGCCAGCAGCTTAGCGGACAGGGAAATCCACGAGCAGTACTTC

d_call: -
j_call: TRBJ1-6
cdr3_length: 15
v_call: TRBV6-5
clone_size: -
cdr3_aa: CASSYQGSYNSPLHF
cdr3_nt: TGTGCCAGCAGTTATCAGGGTTCCTATAATTCACCCCTCCACTTT

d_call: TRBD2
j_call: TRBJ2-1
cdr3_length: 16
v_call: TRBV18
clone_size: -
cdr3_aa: CASSTTSGSNYNEQFF
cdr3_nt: TGTGCCAGCTCGACGACTAGCGGGAGTAACTACAATGAGCAGTTCTTC

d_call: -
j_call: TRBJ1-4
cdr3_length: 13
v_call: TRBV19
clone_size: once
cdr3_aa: CASSPRTGGELFF
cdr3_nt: TGTGCCAGTAGTCCAAGGACGGGCGGGGAACTGTTTTTT

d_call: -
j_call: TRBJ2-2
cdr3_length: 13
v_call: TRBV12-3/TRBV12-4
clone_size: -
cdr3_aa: CASSLVRPGELFF
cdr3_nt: TGTGCCAGCAGTTTAGTGCGTCCCGGGGAGCTGTTTTTT

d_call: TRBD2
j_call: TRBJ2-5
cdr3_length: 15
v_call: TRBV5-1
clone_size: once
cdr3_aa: CASSPSLAGGETQYF
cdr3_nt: TGCGCCAGCAGCCCCTCACTAGCGGGAGGGGAGACCCAGTACTTC

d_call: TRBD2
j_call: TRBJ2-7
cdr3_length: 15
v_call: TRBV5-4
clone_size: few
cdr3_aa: CASSLPGLAGAEQYF
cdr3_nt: TGTGCCAGCAGCCTTCCGGGACTAGCGGGAGCCGAGCAGTACTTC

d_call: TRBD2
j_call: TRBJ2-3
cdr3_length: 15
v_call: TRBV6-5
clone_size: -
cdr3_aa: CASSYSGGSVYTQYF
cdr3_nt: TGTGCCAGCAGTTACTCGGGAGGGAGCGTTTATACGCAGTATTTT

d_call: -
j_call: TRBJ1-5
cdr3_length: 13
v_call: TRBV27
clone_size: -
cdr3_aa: CASSFTGKGPQHF
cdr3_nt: TGTGCCAGCAGTTTTACAGGGAAGGGGCCCCAGCATTTT

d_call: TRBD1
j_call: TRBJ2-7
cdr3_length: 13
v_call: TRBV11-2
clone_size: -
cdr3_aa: CASSLGGQGGQYF
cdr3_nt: TGTGCCAGCAGCTTGGGAGGACAGGGCGGCCAGTACTTC

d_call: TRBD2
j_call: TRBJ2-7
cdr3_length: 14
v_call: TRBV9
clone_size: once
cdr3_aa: CASSGTSGSYEQYF
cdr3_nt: TGTGCCAGCAGCGGGACTAGCGGCTCCTACGAGCAGTACTTC

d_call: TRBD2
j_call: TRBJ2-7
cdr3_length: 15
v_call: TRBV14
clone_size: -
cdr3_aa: CASSQDSGLVYEQYF
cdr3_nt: TGTGCCAGCAGCCAAGACTCGGGACTAGTATACGAGCAGTACTTC

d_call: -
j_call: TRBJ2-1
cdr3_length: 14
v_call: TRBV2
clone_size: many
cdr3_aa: CASSAYYLSREQFF
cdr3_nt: TGTGCCAGCAGTGCCTACTACTTGTCCCGTGAGCAGTTCTTC

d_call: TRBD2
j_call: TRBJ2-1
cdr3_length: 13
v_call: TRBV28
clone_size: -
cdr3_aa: CASLLAGGDEQFF
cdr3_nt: TGTGCCAGCCTTCTAGCGGGAGGGGATGAGCAGTTCTTC

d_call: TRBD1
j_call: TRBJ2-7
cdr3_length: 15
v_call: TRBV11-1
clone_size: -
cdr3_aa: CASSSTGAFSYEQYF
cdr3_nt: TGTGCCAGCAGCTCAACAGGGGCGTTTTCCTACGAGCAGTACTTC

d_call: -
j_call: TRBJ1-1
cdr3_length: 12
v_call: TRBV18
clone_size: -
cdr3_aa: CASSQPGLEAFF
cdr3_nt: TGTGCCAGCTCACAGCCGGGACTTGAAGCTTTCTTT

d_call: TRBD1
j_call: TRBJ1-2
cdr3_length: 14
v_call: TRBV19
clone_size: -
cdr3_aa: CASSITTGGDGYTF
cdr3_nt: TGTGCCAGTAGTATAACGACAGGGGGCGATGGCTACACCTTC

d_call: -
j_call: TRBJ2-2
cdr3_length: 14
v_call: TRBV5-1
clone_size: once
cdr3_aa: CASSLVQGTGELFF
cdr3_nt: TGCGCCAGCAGCTTGGTACAGGGTACCGGGGAGCTGTTTTTT

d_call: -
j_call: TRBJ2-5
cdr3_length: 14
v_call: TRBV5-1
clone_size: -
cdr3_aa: CASSRDLTEETQYF
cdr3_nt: TGCGCCAGCAGCCGGGACTTAACGGAAGAGACCCAGTACTTC

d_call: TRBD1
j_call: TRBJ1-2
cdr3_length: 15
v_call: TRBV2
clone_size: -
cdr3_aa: CASNQPGQGIYGYTF
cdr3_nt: TGTGCCAGCAACCAACCGGGACAGGGGATCTATGGCTACACCTTC

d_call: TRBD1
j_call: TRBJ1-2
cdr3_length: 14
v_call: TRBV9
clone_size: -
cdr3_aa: CASSVAGTDYGYTF
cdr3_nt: TGTGCCAGCAGCGTAGCAGGGACAGACTATGGCTACACCTTC

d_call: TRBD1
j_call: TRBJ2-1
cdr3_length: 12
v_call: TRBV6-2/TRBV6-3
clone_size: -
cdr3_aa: CASSLGTGVQFF
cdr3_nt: TGTGCCAGCAGTCTAGGGACAGGAGTCCAGTTCTTC